Below, one T cell receptor (beta chain) is given with its context. Generated by immunoSEQ multiplex PCR, the TCRdb table keeps only in-frame clones and is missing some. The sample shows fewer than 200,000 clones, 80% to 90% of them seen only once. In germline, CDR1 is LNHDA, CDR2 SQIVND (reference sequence). V shed 1 base and J 3 bases; nucleotides not matched to a gene: 3. There are 14 residues in the CDR3. This entry comes from a study of cytomegalovirus exposure and HLA in healthy donors. This TCR was sampled from a woman aged 30 to 39 in good health and CMV-seronegative. V and J are TRBV19 and TRBJ2-7, with TRBD1 identical over 7 bases. The sequenced sample consisted of PBMCs. The CDR3 nucleotides are TGTGCCAGTAGTATAGGACAGGGACACTACGAGCAGTACTTC. Protein: CASSIGQGHYEQYF.